Detailed here is one T cell receptor (beta chain). Its antigen is unknown. This sample stems from a study of T cell responses to AZD1222 COVID-19 vaccine. Study results and limitations: There were repertoire samples only from the period after the peak T cell response. Increased Spike-specific TCR breadth and depth were observed after two AZD1222 doses.

Clones were sequenced by immunoSEQ multiplex PCR, and TCRdb holds only the in-frame ones, with some missing. The table records tens of thousands of clones, roughly 80% of them present only once. The J segment lost 9 bases and the V segment lost 1 base, leaving 18 bases of the junction unmatched. The germline CDR1 and CDR2 sequences are SGHRS and YFSETQ. The CDR3 length is 18 residues. This receptor was taken from an adult in good health. The specimen was peripheral blood, collected on day 0 of AZD1222 vaccination. The chain links TRBV5-1 to TRBJ2-3; 9 bases agree with TRBD2. The CDR3 DNA sequence: TGCGCCAGCAGCTTGATCCTAGCGGGGACGGGGGGCGGTTGGACGCAGTATTTT. This translates into CASSLILAGTGGGWTQYF.